The clone carrying this TCR beta chain was recorded at least ten times. Deletions cut 3 bases from V and 0 bases from J, with 11 bases between. The CDR3 is 16 amino acids. Each CDR3 protein is one row after TCRdb ran MiXCR on the 5' RACE reads. Here the sample spans 35,000 to 45,000 distinct CDR3 sequences, around 6.1% being singletons. The record originates from a study of early T cells in non-severe SARS-CoV-2 infection. Study information: Chains from this unsorted whole-blood bulk RNA could not be paired.

This chain uses TRBV12-3 or TRBV12-4 with TRBJ2-2; a possible D gene is TRBD2 (5 bases). The receptor was derived from an adult who was a healthcare worker with PCR-confirmed SARS-CoV-2 infection or an uninfected control (not recorded which). The sequences come from whole blood, collected at baseline. CDR3 loop: CASSLGEQTNTGELFF. In DNA form, the CDR3 reads TGTGCCAGCAGTTTGGGAGAGCAGACGAACACCGGGGAGCTGTTTTTT.